The T cell receptor beta chain under discussion was sequenced for a study of T cells in Graves' hyperthyroidism and ophthalmopathy (dated by TCRdb to between 2018 and 2020). Study-level background: Peripheral blood was sampled at the time of initial diagnosis, prior to any treatment. An independent validation cohort of under 20 hyperthyroidism patients and more than 15 patients who later progressed to ophthalmopathy tested prospective prediction of ophthalmopathy. After blood sampling, hyperthyroidism patients were treated with methimazole at a starting dose of 30 mg daily, and ophthalmopathy patients were treated with high-dose intravenous methylprednisolone. The 100 discovery patients were randomly split 7:3 into training and test sets. In addition, the study compared T-cell repertoires in thyroid tissue and in blood from 6 or 7 Graves' hyperthyroidism patients. The paper reports TCR Vbeta CDR3 sequencing of some 140 peripheral blood samples: approximately 41 ophthalmopathy, about 75 hyperthyroidism and around 17 progressor patients. To identify distinguishing TCR V-J signatures, a discovery cohort of about 95 patients was used, comprising under 45 with Graves' ophthalmopathy and around 57 with stable Graves' hyperthyroidism.

The germline V gene sets CDR1 to MNHNS and CDR2 to SASEGT. Trimmed from V: 6 bases; trimmed from J: 4 bases; junction bases lacking a gene match: 4. Including the terminal cysteine and phenylalanine, the CDR3 comprises 13 residues. The only DNA kept is the CDR3, 39 bases in frame from the first base. The TCR beta CDR3 regions were amplified from the RNA transcripts. A first-round RT-PCR of the TCR CDR3 used the HTBI primer set with the Qiagen OneStep RT-PCR kit. Libraries were constructed in a second round of multiplex PCR, after which size selection and purification were carried out. The libraries were sequenced on an Illumina HiSeq2000 using paired-end 100 bp reads. In the original analysis: SOAPnuke was used to process the raw data, throwing out any read that contained adapters or uncalled bases, had a mean Phred below 15, or lacked an exact constant-primer or identifier match. High-quality paired reads were merged using COPE v1.2.5, and each unique nucleotide sequence was defined as a clonotype. MiTCR v1.1 was used to align the clonotypes against IMGT TRBV, TRBD and TRBJ reference segments. Analysis was restricted to V-J combinations with a frequency above 0.0001, which covered roughly 99% of repertoires. The TCS score was defined as F50 (clonal expansion) divided by E x V (chaos), with BLOSUM62-based TCRdist calculated between CDR3 peptides within each V-J. Welch's t-statistics and random forest reduced 500 to 650 V-J features to under 15, which were used in a naive Bayes classifier (R e1071). TCRdb cleaned the public reads at Q25 with fastp, built clones with MiXCR and kept in-frame beta chains. Each record represents a unique CDR3 protein, reported with the most common genes and DNA among its rows. The V and J calls and clone size are TCRdb's, not the authors'. In this sample the table shows 250,000 to 300,000 distinct CDR3 sequences, roughly an eighth of which occur a single time. Jointly, the top ten make up 7.9% of the sample.

What the authors observed across the whole study: Most expanded thyroid clonotypes (frequency above 0.001) were also detected in blood, suggesting blood repertoires may reflect thyroid immune responses. During validation, the model predicted progression to ophthalmopathy a median of roughly 7.1 months ahead of onset, with 60% to 71% sensitivity and almost 75% specificity. Ophthalmopathy was separated from stable hyperthyroidism by a 13 V-J signature model, with just over 85% sensitivity and around 81% specificity obtained in cross-validation and 80%/75% obtained in testing. Sample size was not statistically predetermined, and investigators were not blinded to group allocation.

Graves' hyperthyroidism was defined as stable when no progression to ophthalmopathy occurred over 18 months of follow-up. Hyperthyroidism patients were aged 18 to 65 years and newly diagnosed, with disease duration of less than 2 months. Patients with uncontrolled infections, other autoimmune diseases, pregnancy or lactation were excluded. Diagnoses were based on clinical symptoms, serum thyroxine and TRAb, thyroid ultrasound and orbital computed tomography. Ficoll-Paque density gradient centrifugation was used to isolate PBMCs from about 9 ml of fresh peripheral blood. Total RNA was extracted using Trizol reagent, and RNA quality was assessed on an Agilent 2100 Bioanalyzer. This clonotype was found a few times. No cognate antigen has been identified for it. Per-nucleotide qualities are absent, and no much larger clonotype sits a single base away.

The TCR originated in a woman aged 40 to 50 with Graves' hyperthyroidism. The sequencing input was blood. The V and J segments used are TRBV6-1 and TRBJ1-2, and TRBD1 aligns with 8 junction nucleotides. CDR3 protein: CASRPGGTYGYTF. The nucleotides are TGTGCCAGCAGGCCAGGGGGCACCTATGGCTACACCTTC.